What follows describes a single T cell receptor (beta chain). Its antigen is currently unknown. This specimen comes from a study of PD-L1 blockade in urothelial cancer. Study-level background: About 90% of the 29 patients were men who had bladder-origin urothelial cancer. Patients had undergone 0 to 3 prior chemotherapy regimens. Blood samples had a median of around 140,000 T cells, 75,000 or so unique TCRs, and clonality around 0.08.

Assay used: immunoSEQ multiplex PCR; TCRdb lists only in-frame clones, some missing. The data hold tens of thousands of clones, with approximately 86% observed a single time. Stated time point: peripheral blood 6 weeks after treatment start. Overall study findings and caveats: Clonality of blood TCR below the median before treatment predicted better survival.

The ends were cut back, 5 bases at V and 6 bases at J, with 26 bases in the middle. CDR1 is MGHRA and CDR2 is YSYEKL in the germline V gene. There are 18 residues in the CDR3. This receptor was taken from a man aged 65 to 79 with urothelial cancer. Sequenced here: PBMCs, sampled around atezolizumab (anti-PD-L1) treatment. The chain uses TRBV4-1 and TRBJ2-1; D not resolved. The CDR3 DNA reads TGCGCCAGCAGCAAGGCCCTGGTTGCTGACAAAAGCCGCAATGAGCAGTTCTTC. Translated: CASSKALVADKSRNEQFF.